Listed below are T cell receptor beta chains from one sample, sequenced in a study of blood T cells in healthy people across ages. TCRdb used MiXCR to reprocess the 5' RACE reads, holding one entry per CDR3 protein. The sample holds some 920,000 distinct CDR3 sequences, roughly half seen once. The sequencing input was blood. The receptor source for this set is a woman aged 55-70 years in good health. Each CDR3 is given with its conserved first and last residue. Fields, in order: J gene, D gene, clone size, V gene, CDR3 length, CDR3 protein, CDR3 DNA. The D gene is left open where the match is weak. Not all rows give a size; the values are once, few, many and, for expanded clones, a class.

TRBJ2-1 . . TRBV20-1 12 CSARRDDDEQFF TGCAGTGCTAGGAGGGATGACGATGAGCAGTTCTTC
TRBJ2-1 . . TRBV5-1 17 CASSLSPGVAVYNEQFF TGCGCCAGCAGCTTGTCCCCGGGGGTAGCGGTCTACAATGAGCAGTTCTTC
TRBJ2-5 . . TRBV20-1 13 CSAPSTGRETQYF TGCAGTGCTCCTTCCACAGGGCGGGAGACCCAGTACTTC
TRBJ2-3 . . TRBV11-3 12 CASSMGGDTQYF TGTGCCAGCAGCATGGGGGGAGATACGCAGTATTTT
TRBJ1-5 . . TRBV20-1 10 CSAGSQPQHF TGCAGTGCGGGCTCACAGCCCCAGCATTTT
TRBJ2-3 . . TRBV12-3/TRBV12-4 14 CASSLKSTTDAQYF TGTGCCAGCAGTTTAAAGTCTACCACAGATGCGCAGTATTTT
TRBJ2-1 . . TRBV20-1 17 CSASPLLKFSSYNEQFF TGCAGTGCTAGTCCACTCCTGAAGTTCTCCTCCTACAATGAGCAGTTCTTC
TRBJ2-1 . . TRBV7-2 12 CASSLDLVEQFF TGTGCCAGCAGCTTAGACTTAGTTGAGCAGTTCTTC
TRBJ2-7 TRBD2 few TRBV7-8 16 CASSSRLAGAPYEQYF TGTGCCAGCAGCTCTAGACTAGCGGGAGCTCCCTACGAGCAGTACTTC
TRBJ2-1 TRBD2 . TRBV3-1 16 CASSPLAGGFDNEQFF TGTGCCAGCAGCCCGTTAGCGGGAGGGTTTGACAATGAGCAGTTCTTC
TRBJ2-7 . . TRBV27 14 CASRAGTASYEQYF TGTGCCAGCAGGGCCGGGACGGCCTCCTACGAGCAGTACTTC
TRBJ2-7 TRBD1 few TRBV6-6 16 CASTTDRGIYPYEQYF TGTGCCAGCACCACGGACAGGGGGATTTATCCCTACGAGCAGTACTTC
TRBJ1-1 . few TRBV5-5 17 CASSLYGIGENQAEAFF TGTGCCAGCAGCTTATACGGAATAGGGGAGAATCAAGCTGAAGCTTTCTTT
TRBJ2-7 TRBD1 few TRBV7-9 14 CASSYGQATYEQYF TGTGCCAGCAGTTATGGACAGGCTACCTACGAGCAGTACTTC
TRBJ2-4 TRBD1 few TRBV18 15 CASSLRQGWVNIQYF TGTGCCAGCTCACTAAGACAGGGATGGGTAAACATTCAGTACTTC
TRBJ2-5 . few TRBV20-1 13 CSARETDMGTQYF TGCAGTGCTAGAGAGACAGACATGGGGACCCAGTACTTC
TRBJ2-5 . . TRBV27 15 CASSSRTTSQETQYF TGTGCCAGCAGTTCTAGGACTACCAGCCAAGAGACCCAGTACTTC
TRBJ2-3 . few TRBV4-1 14 CASSLFGGPDTQYF TGCGCCAGCAGCCTCTTCGGGGGCCCAGATACGCAGTATTTT
TRBJ2-7 TRBD1 . TRBV15 15 CATSRARQGYGEQYF TGTGCCACCAGCAGAGCAAGACAGGGTTACGGCGAGCAGTACTTC
TRBJ2-7 . few TRBV10-1 15 CASSEGGIRSYEQYF TGCGCCAGCAGTGAGGGGGGCATAAGGTCCTACGAGCAGTACTTC
TRBJ2-3 . . TRBV12-3/TRBV12-4 13 CASSLVDGVGQYF TGTGCCAGCAGTTTAGTTGACGGGGTAGGGCAGTATTTT
TRBJ2-3 . . TRBV27 13 CASSREFTDTQYF TGTGCCAGCAGCCGGGAGTTCACAGATACGCAGTATTTT
TRBJ2-7 . few TRBV5-1 14 CASSIGESGNEQYF TGCGCCAGCAGCATTGGGGAGTCCGGGAACGAGCAGTACTTC
TRBJ2-7 TRBD1 few TRBV28 17 CASRTLLRQGIVHEQYF TGTGCCAGCCGTACTCTTCTTAGACAGGGTATAGTCCACGAGCAGTACTTC
TRBJ2-3 . few TRBV24-1 16 CATSDYRAGSGDTQYF TGTGCCACCAGTGATTACCGGGCAGGGAGTGGCGATACGCAGTATTTT
TRBJ2-3 TRBD2 . TRBV29-1 15 CSVVGGRARTDTQYF TGCAGCGTTGTGGGCGGGAGGGCCCGCACAGATACGCAGTATTTT
TRBJ2-7 . . TRBV2 14 CASAGVLARYEQYF TGTGCCAGCGCCGGGGTACTAGCACGGTATGAGCAGTACTTC
TRBJ1-1 TRBD1 . TRBV7-9 15 CASSGQESMNTEAFF TGTGCCAGCAGTGGACAGGAATCCATGAACACTGAAGCTTTCTTT
TRBJ2-7 . few TRBV28 12 CASRGEVHEQYF TGTGCCAGCAGGGGGGAAGTGCACGAGCAGTACTTC
TRBJ2-3 TRBD2 . TRBV7-2 15 CASSPGLAGVKTQYF TGTGCCAGCAGCCCCGGACTAGCGGGAGTTAAGACGCAGTATTTT
TRBJ2-7 TRBD1 . TRBV5-1 15 CASSLQPGQSYEQYF TGCGCCAGCAGCTTACAACCGGGACAGTCCTACGAGCAGTACTTC
TRBJ2-4 . few TRBV10-3 15 CAISEQGLAKNIQYF TGTGCCATCAGTGAACAGGGTCTAGCCAAAAACATTCAGTACTTC
TRBJ2-5 . . TRBV7-2 13 CASSSPQRETQYF TGTGCCAGCAGCTCCCCTCAGCGGGAGACCCAGTACTTC
TRBJ2-3 . . TRBV20-1 11 CSAGRADTQYF TGCAGTGCAGGTCGGGCAGATACGCAGTATTTT
TRBJ2-1 TRBD2 . TRBV20-1 16 CSAKHSTSGIYNEQFF TGCAGTGCTAAACACTCTACTAGCGGGATATACAATGAGCAGTTCTTC
TRBJ1-6 TRBD1 few TRBV10-1 13 CASSDRGNSPLHF TGCGCCAGCAGTGACAGGGGGAATTCACCCCTCCACTTT
TRBJ1-6 TRBD1 . TRBV7-2 15 CASRPGQGLSSPLHF TGTGCCAGCAGACCCGGACAGGGGCTTTCTTCACCCCTCCACTTT
TRBJ2-1 . few TRBV12-3/TRBV12-4 12 CASSFDHNEQFF TGTGCCAGCAGTTTCGACCACAATGAGCAGTTCTTC
TRBJ2-1 TRBD2 few TRBV25-1 16 CASSEATSGRYNEQFF TGTGCCAGCAGTGAGGCAACTAGCGGGCGTTACAATGAGCAGTTCTTC
TRBJ1-6 . few TRBV7-2 13 CASSGTGYSPLHF TGTGCCAGCAGTGGTACAGGGTATTCACCCCTCCACTTT
TRBJ2-1 . . TRBV6-4 15 CASSSGSSVSNEQFF TGTGCCAGCAGTTCAGGGTCTTCGGTTAGTAATGAGCAGTTCTTC
TRBJ2-1 . once TRBV7-2 17 CASSSVGVPRESNEQFF TGTGCCAGCAGCTCCGTTGGGGTGCCTCGGGAGTCGAATGAGCAGTTCTTC
TRBJ1-5 . . TRBV27 15 CASSLTLATNQPQHF TGTGCCAGCAGTTTAACCTTGGCCACCAATCAGCCCCAGCATTTT
TRBJ2-1 TRBD1 . TRBV2 15 CASKGGTGVSNEQFF TGTGCCAGCAAGGGGGGGACAGGGGTGTCCAATGAGCAGTTCTTC
TRBJ2-5 . few TRBV7-6 15 CASSSPSTGRETQYF TGTGCCAGCAGCTCCCCTTCAACGGGAAGAGAGACCCAGTACTTC
TRBJ2-5 TRBD1 . TRBV5-1 17 CASSPGTESYETRAQYF TGCGCCAGCAGCCCCGGGACAGAGTCCTATGAAACCAGGGCCCAGTACTTC
TRBJ2-1 TRBD2 . TRBV7-8 15 CASSLGRVQYNEQFF TGTGCCAGCAGCTTGGGGAGGGTACAATACAATGAGCAGTTCTTC
TRBJ2-4 TRBD2 . TRBV28 16 CASSFTPLAGVNIQYF TGTGCCAGCAGTTTTACCCCACTAGCGGGAGTGAACATTCAGTACTTC
TRBJ2-5 TRBD2 . TRBV4-1 14 CASSQAAGVLSQYF TGCGCCAGCAGCCAAGCAGCGGGAGTCTTGTCGCAGTACTTC
TRBJ2-1 TRBD2 . TRBV5-6 16 CASSLLPSGNYNEQFF TGTGCCAGCAGCTTGTTGCCTAGCGGCAATTACAATGAGCAGTTCTTC
TRBJ2-7 TRBD2 few TRBV6-1 14 CASSGAGGGYEQYF TGTGCCAGCAGTGGTGCGGGAGGAGGCTACGAGCAGTACTTC
TRBJ2-7 TRBD1 . TRBV20-1 15 CSARVELDRVGEQYF TGCAGTGCTAGGGTGGAACTAGACAGGGTAGGCGAGCAGTACTTC
TRBJ2-7 . . TRBV12-3/TRBV12-4 16 CASSLIAWGEGYEQYF TGTGCCAGCAGTTTAATCGCGTGGGGGGAAGGCTACGAGCAGTACTTC